This paragraph covers one T cell receptor (beta chain) sequence. The sample originates from a study of T cell responses to AZD1222 COVID-19 vaccine. Data came from immunoSEQ multiplex PCR; TCRdb stores just in-frame clones and leaves some out. This sample has around 130,000 clones; roughly nine tenths occur once, and the top ten carry 2.5% to 3.5%. Looked up from germline, CDR1 is SGDLS and CDR2 is YYNGEE. This CDR3 has 15 amino acids. With 4 bases removed from V and 4 bases from J, the gap between germline ends came to 12 bases. This chain joins TRBV9 and TRBJ1-6; the D is unclear. The sample was peripheral blood, taken 28 days after the second AZD1222 dose. The sequence came from an adult who received the AZD1222 COVID-19 vaccine. The CDR3 sequence: CASSPTTTYNSPLHF. The DNA of the CDR3 is TGTGCCAGCAGCCCAACGACGACTTATAATTCACCCCTCCACTTT.